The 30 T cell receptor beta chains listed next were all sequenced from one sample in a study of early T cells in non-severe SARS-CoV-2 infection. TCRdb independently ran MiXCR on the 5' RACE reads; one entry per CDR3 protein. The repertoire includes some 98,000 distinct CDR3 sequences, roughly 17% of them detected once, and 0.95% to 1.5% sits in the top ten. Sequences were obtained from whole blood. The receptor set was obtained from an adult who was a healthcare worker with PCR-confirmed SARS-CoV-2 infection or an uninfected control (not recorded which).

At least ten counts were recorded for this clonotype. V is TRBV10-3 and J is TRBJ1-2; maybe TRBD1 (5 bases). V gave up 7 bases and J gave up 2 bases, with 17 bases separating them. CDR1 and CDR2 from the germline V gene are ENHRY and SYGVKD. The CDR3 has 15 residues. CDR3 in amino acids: CAINPRDGGNYGYTF. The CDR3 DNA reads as TGTGCCATCAATCCCCGGGACGGAGGAAACTATGGCTACACCTTC.

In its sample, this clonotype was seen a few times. The CDR3 DNA reads as TGCAGTGCTGAGGGCCAGGGACCTGGGGCCAACGTCCTGACTTTC. Its protein product is CSAEGQGPGANVLTF. The V gene is TRBV20-1, the J gene TRBJ2-6; D may match TRBD1 or TRBD2 (5 bases each). The CDR3 has 15 amino acids. The germline V gene encodes CDR1 DFQATT and CDR2 SNEGSKA (reference sequence). V dropped 5 bases and J dropped 2 bases, with 13 bases sitting between them.

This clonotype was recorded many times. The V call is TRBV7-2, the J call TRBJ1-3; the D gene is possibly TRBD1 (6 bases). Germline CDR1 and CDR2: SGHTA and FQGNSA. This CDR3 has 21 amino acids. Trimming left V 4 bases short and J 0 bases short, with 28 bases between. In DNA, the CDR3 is TGTGCCAGCAGCTCGCCCCCCGGACAGTTAGAGTGGAAAAACTCTGGAAACACCATATATTTT. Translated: CASSSPPGQLEWKNSGNTIYF.

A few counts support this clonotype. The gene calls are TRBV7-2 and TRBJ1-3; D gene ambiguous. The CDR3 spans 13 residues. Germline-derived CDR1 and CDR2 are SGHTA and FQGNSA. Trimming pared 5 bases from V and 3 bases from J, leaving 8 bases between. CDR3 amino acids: CASSARLGNTIYF. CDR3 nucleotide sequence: TGTGCCAGCAGCGCCCGACTTGGAAACACCATATATTTT.

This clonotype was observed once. This CDR3 reads CASSQGQGGKYGYTF. The CDR3 DNA sequence: TGTGCCAGCAGTCAAGGACAGGGTGGAAAGTATGGCTACACCTTC. This chain connects TRBV11-2 to TRBJ1-2; 8 positions match TRBD1. The CDR3 runs 15 residues. The ends lost 6 bases at V and 5 bases at J; junction bases unmatched: 11. The V gene's germline CDR1 is SGHAT and CDR2 FQNNGV.

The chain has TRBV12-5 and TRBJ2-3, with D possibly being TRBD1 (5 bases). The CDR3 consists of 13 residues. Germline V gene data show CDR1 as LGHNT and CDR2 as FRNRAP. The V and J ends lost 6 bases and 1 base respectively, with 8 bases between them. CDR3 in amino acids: CASGRGRTDTQYF. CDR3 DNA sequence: TGTGCTAGTGGAAGGGGCCGCACAGATACGCAGTATTTT. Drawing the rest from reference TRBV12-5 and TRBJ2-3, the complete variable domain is DARVTQTPRHKVTEMGQEVTMRCQPILGHNTVFWYRQTMMQGLELLAYFRNRAPLDDSGMPKDRFSAEMPDATLATLKIQPSEPRDSAVYFCASGRGRTDTQYFGPGTRLTVL.

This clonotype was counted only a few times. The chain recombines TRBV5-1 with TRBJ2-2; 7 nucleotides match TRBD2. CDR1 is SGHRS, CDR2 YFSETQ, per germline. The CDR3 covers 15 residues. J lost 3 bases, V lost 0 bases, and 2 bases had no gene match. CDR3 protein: CASSLVAGDTGELFF. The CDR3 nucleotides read TGCGCCAGCAGCTTGGTTGCGGGAGACACCGGGGAGCTGTTTTTT.

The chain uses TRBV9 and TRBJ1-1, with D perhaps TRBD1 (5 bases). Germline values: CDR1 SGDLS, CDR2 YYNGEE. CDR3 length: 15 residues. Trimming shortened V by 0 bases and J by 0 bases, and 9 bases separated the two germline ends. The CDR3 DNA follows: TGTGCCAGCAGCGTAGGAGCAGGGTTGAACACTGAAGCTTTCTTT. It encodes CASSVGAGLNTEAFF.

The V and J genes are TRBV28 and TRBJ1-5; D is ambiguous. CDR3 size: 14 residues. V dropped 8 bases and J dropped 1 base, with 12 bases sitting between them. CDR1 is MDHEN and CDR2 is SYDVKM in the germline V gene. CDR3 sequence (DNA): TGTGCCAGCCTCGGAGGTGGGAGCAATCAGCCCCAGCATTTT. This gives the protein CASLGGGSNQPQHF.

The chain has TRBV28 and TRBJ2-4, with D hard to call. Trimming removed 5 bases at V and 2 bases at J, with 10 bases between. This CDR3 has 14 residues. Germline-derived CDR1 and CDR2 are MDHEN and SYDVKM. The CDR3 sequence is CASSVRRPKNIQYF. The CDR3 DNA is TGTGCCAGCAGTGTTCGGCGTCCCAAAAACATTCAGTACTTC.

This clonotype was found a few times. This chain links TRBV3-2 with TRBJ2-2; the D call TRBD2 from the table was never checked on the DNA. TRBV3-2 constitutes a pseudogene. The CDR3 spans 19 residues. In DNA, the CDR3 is TGTGCCAGCAGCCATGATTTGGCCGGGACTAGCGGTTACACCGGGGAGCTGTTTTTT. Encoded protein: CASSHDLAGTSGYTGELFF.

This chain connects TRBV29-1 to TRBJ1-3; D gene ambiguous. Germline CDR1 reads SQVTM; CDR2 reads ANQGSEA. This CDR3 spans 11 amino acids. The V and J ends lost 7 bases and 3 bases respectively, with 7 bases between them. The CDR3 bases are TGCAGCGCCGCCAGTGGAAACACCATATATTTT. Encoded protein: CSAASGNTIYF.

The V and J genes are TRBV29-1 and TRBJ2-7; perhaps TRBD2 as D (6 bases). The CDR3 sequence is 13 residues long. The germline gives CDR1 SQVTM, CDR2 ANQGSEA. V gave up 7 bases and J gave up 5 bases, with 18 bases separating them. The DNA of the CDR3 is TGCAGCGCCCAGACAGTCCGGAGGGACGAGCAGTACTTC. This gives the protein CSAQTVRRDEQYF.

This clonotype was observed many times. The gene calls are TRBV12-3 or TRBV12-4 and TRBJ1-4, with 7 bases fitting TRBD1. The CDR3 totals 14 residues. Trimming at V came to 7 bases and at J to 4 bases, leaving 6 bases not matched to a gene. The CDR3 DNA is TGTGCCAGCACCTCAGGGGGTGGTAATGAAAAACTGTTTTTT. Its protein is CASTSGGGNEKLFF.

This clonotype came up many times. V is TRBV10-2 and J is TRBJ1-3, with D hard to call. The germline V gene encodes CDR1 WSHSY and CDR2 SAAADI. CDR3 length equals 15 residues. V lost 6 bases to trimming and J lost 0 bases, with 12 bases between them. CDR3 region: CASREKEDSGNTIYF. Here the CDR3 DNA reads TGCGCCAGCAGGGAAAAGGAGGACTCTGGAAACACCATATATTTT.

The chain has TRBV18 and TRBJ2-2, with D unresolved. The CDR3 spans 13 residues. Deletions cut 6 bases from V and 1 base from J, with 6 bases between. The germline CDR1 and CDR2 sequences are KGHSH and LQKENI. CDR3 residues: CASSRGNTGELFF. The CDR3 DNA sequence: TGTGCCAGCTCCCGAGGGAACACCGGGGAGCTGTTTTTT.

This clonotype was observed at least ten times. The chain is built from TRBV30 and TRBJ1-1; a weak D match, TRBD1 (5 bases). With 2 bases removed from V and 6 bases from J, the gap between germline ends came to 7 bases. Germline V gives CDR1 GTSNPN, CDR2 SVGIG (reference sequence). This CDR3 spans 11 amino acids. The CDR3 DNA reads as TGTGCCTGGAGTTGGGGGGCTGAAGCTTTCTTT. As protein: CAWSWGAEAFF.

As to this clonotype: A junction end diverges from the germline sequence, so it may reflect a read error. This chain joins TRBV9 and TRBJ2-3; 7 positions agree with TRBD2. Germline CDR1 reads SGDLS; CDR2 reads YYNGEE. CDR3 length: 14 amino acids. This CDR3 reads CPSSGAGITDTQYF. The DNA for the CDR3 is TGTCCCAGCAGCGGGGCTGGAATCACAGATACGCAGTATTTT.

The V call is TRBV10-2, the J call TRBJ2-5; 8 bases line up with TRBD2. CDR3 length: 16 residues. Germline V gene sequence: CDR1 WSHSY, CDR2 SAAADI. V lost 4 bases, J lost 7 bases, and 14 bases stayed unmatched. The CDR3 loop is CASSVGPSGSTRTQYF. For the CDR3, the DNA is TGCGCCAGCAGTGTCGGACCCAGCGGGAGTACTAGGACCCAGTACTTC.

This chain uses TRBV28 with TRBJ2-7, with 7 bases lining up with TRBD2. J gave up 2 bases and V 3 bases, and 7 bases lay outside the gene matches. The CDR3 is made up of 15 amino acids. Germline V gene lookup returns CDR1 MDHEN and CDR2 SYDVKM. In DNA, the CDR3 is TGTGCCAGCAGTTTGCGTTCGGGGGGACCCTACGAGCAGTACTTC. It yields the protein CASSLRSGGPYEQYF.

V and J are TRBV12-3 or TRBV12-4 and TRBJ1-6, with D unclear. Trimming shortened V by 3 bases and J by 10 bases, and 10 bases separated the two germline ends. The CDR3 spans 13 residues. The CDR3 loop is CASSFERNSPLHF. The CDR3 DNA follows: TGTGCCAGCAGTTTTGAGAGGAACTCACCCCTCCACTTT.

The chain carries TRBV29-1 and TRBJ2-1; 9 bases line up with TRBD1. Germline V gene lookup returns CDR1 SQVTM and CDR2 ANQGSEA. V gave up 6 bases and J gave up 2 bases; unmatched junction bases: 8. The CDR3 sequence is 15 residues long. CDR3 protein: CSVRRDREAYNEQFF. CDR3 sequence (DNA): TGCAGCGTAAGGAGGGACAGGGAGGCCTACAATGAGCAGTTCTTC.

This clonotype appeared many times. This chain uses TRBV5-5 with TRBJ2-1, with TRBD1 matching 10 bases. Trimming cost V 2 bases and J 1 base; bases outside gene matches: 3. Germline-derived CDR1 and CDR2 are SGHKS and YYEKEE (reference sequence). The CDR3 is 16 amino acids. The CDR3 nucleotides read TGTGCCAGCAGCTTCGAGGGACAGGGGTCCTACAATGAGCAGTTCTTC. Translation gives CASSFEGQGSYNEQFF.

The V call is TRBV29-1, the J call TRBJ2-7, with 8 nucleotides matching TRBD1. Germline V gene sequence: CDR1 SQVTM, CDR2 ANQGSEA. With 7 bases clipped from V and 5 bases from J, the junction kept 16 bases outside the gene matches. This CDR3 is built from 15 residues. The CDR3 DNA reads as TGCAGCGCCATGACTACCGGGACAGGCGCCCACGAGCAGTACTTC. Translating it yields CSAMTTGTGAHEQYF.

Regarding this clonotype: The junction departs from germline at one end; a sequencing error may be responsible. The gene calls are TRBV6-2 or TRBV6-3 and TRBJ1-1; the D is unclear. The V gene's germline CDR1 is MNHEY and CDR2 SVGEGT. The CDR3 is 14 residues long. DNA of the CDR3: TGTGTCAGCAACCGGGCGGTTCCGAACACTGAAGCTTTCTTT. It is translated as CVSNRAVPNTEAFF.

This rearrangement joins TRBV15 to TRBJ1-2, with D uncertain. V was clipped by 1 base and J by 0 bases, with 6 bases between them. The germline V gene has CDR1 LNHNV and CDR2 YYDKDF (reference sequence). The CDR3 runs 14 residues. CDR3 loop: CATSRGDSNYGYTF. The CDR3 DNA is TGTGCCACCAGCAGAGGAGATTCTAACTATGGCTACACCTTC.

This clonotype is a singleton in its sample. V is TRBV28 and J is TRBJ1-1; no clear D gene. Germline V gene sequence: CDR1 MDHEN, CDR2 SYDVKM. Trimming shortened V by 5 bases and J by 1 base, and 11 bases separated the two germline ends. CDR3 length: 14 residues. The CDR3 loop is CASSMGWRNTEAFF. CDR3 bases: TGTGCCAGCAGTATGGGCTGGCGGAACACTGAAGCTTTCTTT. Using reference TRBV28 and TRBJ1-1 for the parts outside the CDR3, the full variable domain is DVKVTQSSRYLVKRTGEKVFLECVQDMDHENMFWYRQDPGLGLRLIYFSYDVKMKEKGDIPEGYSVSREKKERFSLILESASTNQTSMYLCASSMGWRNTEAFFGQGTRLTVV.

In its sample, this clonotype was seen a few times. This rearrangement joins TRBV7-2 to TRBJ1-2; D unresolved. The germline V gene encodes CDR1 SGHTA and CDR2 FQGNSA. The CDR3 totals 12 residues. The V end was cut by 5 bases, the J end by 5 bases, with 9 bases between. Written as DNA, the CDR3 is TGTGCCAGCAGCGCCTCGCTGTATGGCTACACCTTC. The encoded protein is CASSASLYGYTF.

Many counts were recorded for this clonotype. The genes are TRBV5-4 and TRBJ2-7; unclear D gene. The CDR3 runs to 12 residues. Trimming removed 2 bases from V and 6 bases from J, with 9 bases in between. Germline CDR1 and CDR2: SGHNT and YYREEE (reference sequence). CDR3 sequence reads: CASSFGPSEQYF. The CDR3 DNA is TGTGCCAGCAGCTTTGGGCCCTCCGAGCAGTACTTC.

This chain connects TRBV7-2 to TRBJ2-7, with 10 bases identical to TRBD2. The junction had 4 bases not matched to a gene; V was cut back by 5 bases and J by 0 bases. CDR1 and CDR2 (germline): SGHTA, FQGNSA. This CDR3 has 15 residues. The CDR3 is CASSRTSGNSYEQYF. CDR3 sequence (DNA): TGTGCCAGCAGCCGGACTAGCGGAAACTCCTACGAGCAGTACTTC.